The 18 T cell receptor beta chains reported below all come from one sample, sequenced in a study of cytomegalovirus exposure and HLA in healthy donors. The PCR employed 60 Vbeta primers together with 13 Jbeta primers. This table comes from immunoSEQ multiplex PCR, and its TCRdb copy is limited to in-frame clones, with some not included. The data contain 55,000 to 80,000 clones, about four fifths of them singletons. Sequencing was performed on PBMCs. All receptors come from a man between 18 and 29 years old in good health and CMV-seronegative.

V and J are TRBV18 and TRBJ1-4, with no clear D. The germline CDR1 and CDR2 sequences are KGHSH and LQKENI. The CDR3 is 12 residues long. The V gene lost 5 bases and the J gene lost 4 bases, with 5 bases spanning the gap. CDR3 amino acids: CASSRVNEKLFF. The CDR3, as DNA: TGTGCCAGCTCAAGAGTTAATGAAAAACTGTTTTTT.

The J gene is TRBJ1-1, the V gene TRBV28, with 8 bases aligning to TRBD1. Germline V CDR1 and CDR2: MDHEN, SYDVKM. After removal of 2 bases from V and 8 bases from J, the junction contained 4 bases not matched to a gene. This CDR3 has 13 amino acids. The CDR3 DNA sequence: TGTGCCAGCAGTTTAGGCCGGGACAGGGAAGCTTTCTTT. Translated, it gives CASSLGRDREAFF.

This clone was seen only once. This chain uses TRBV7-2 with TRBJ2-7; TRBD1 aligns across 10 bases. With 4 bases clipped from V and 2 bases from J, the junction kept 5 bases outside the gene matches. Germline V gene data show CDR1 as SGHTA and CDR2 as FQGNSA. This CDR3 is built from 15 residues. DNA for the CDR3: TGTGCCAGCAGCTCCATTGGACAGGGGGCCTACGAGCAGTACTTC. It codes for CASSSIGQGAYEQYF. The variable domain in full, with the rest retrieved from reference TRBV7-2 and TRBJ2-7, is GAGVSQSPSNKVTEKGKDVELRCDPISGHTALYWYRQSLGQGLEFLIYFQGNSAPDKSGLPSDRFSAERTGGSVSTLTIQRTQQEDSAVYLCASSSIGQGAYEQYFGPGTRLTVT.

V and J are TRBV19 and TRBJ2-3, with 9 bases matching TRBD2. CDR1 is LNHDA, CDR2 SQIVND, per germline (reference sequence). V dropped 5 bases and J dropped 2; count of bases not matched to a gene: 8. The CDR3 totals 16 residues. DNA of the CDR3: TGTGCCAGTAGTTGGGGGACTAGCCGGTACACAGATACGCAGTATTTT. It encodes CASSWGTSRYTDTQYF.

This clone appeared a single time. The junction does not match germline at one end; this may be a read error. J is TRBJ1-1 and V is TRBV4-1; no definite D call. The CDR3 is 14 residues long. Germline values: CDR1 MGHRA, CDR2 YSYEKL. In nucleotides, the CDR3 is TGCGCCAGCAGCCAACCCGCGGCTCAGCCTGACGCTTTCTTT. Its translation: CASSQPAAQPDAFF.

CDR3 protein: CSSTPGGGAETQYF. CDR3 sequence (DNA): TGCAGCTCGACCCCTGGCGGGGGGGCGGAGACCCAGTACTTC. This chain joins TRBV29-1 and TRBJ2-5; 9 bases line up with TRBD2. The CDR3 extends over 14 amino acids. Trimming took 8 bases from V and 5 from J; bases not matched to a gene: 12. Germline lookup yields CDR1 SQVTM and CDR2 ANQGSEA.

This chain connects TRBV6-6 to TRBJ1-4; D is unclear. Trimming took off 6 bases at V and 2 bases at J, with 13 bases between the two ends. This CDR3 region has 15 residues. Germline V gene data show CDR1 as MNHNY and CDR2 as SVGAGI (reference sequence). CDR3 sequence reads: CASRGRQTTNEKLFF. As DNA, the CDR3 is TGTGCCAGCAGGGGGAGGCAGACGACTAATGAAAAACTGTTTTTT.

A single count supports this clone. An end of the junction does not agree with germline; a read error may underlie this. The rearrangement joins TRBV7-6 to TRBJ2-1; 7 bases match TRBD1. In germline, CDR1 is SGHVS, CDR2 FNYEAQ. CDR3 size: 16 residues. CDR3 sequence reads: CAGSLVGQGAYNEQFF. CDR3 in DNA: TGTGCCGGCAGCTTAGTAGGTCAGGGGGCCTACAATGAGCAGTTCTTC. Looking up the rest from reference TRBV7-6 and TRBJ2-1 gives the full variable domain: GAGVSQSPRYKVTKRGQDVALRCDPISGHVSLYWYRQALGQGPEFLTYFNYEAQQDKSGLPNDRFSAERPEGSISTLTIQRTEQRDSAMYRCAGSLVGQGAYNEQFFGPGTRLTVL.

The chain employs TRBV5-6 and TRBJ1-2, with D possibly matching TRBD1 (6 bases). This CDR3 has 14 residues. Per the germline V gene, CDR1 is SGHDT and CDR2 is YYEEEE. V gave up 0 bases and J gave up 8 bases, with 14 bases separating them. CDR3 sequence reads: CASSLEATGSGYTF. The CDR3 DNA sequence: TGTGCCAGCAGCTTGGAAGCAACAGGGAGCGGCTACACCTTC.

The chain joins TRBV30 to TRBJ1-1; TRBD1 matches at 7 bases. Germline CDR1 and CDR2: GTSNPN and SVGIG (reference sequence). This CDR3 is 14 amino acids long. With V trimmed by 1 base and J by 1 base, 3 bases remained unmatched. CDR3 sequence: CAWSAGTANTEAFF. The CDR3 bases are TGTGCCTGGAGTGCCGGGACAGCGAACACTGAAGCTTTCTTT. Based on the CDR3 plus reference TRBV30 and TRBJ1-1, the full variable domain is SQTIHQWPATLVQPVGSPLSLECTVEGTSNPNLYWYRQAAGRGLQLLFYSVGIGQISSEVPQNLSASRPQDRQFILSSKKLLLSDSGFYLCAWSAGTANTEAFFGQGTRLTVV.

This clone was seen only a few times. The chain joins TRBV4-3 to TRBJ1-1; D may be TRBD1 (6 bases). This CDR3 has 14 amino acids. Germline lookup yields CDR1 LGHNA and CDR2 YSLEER. Trimming left V 3 bases short and J 2 bases short, with 10 bases between. The CDR3 here is CASSQRGRNTEAFF. For the CDR3, the DNA is TGCGCCAGCAGCCAGCGGGGGCGAAACACTGAAGCTTTCTTT.

The chain combines TRBV10-2 with TRBJ1-1; D call uncertain. Deletions cut 5 bases from V and 0 bases from J, with 10 bases between. Germline CDR1 reads WSHSY; CDR2 reads SAAADI. The CDR3 has 14 residues. CDR3 DNA sequence: TGCGCCAGCAGTCTACAGCAGATGAACACTGAAGCTTTCTTT. Its protein product is CASSLQQMNTEAFF.

V gene TRBV7-2 combines with J gene TRBJ2-5; 15 bases fit TRBD2. Germline-derived CDR1 and CDR2 are SGHTA and FQGNSA. The length of the CDR3 is 16 residues. J gave up 4 bases and V 5 bases, and 5 bases lay outside the gene matches. Written as DNA, the CDR3 is TGTGCCAGCAGCGTAGGACTAGCGGGGGGGCGAGAGACCCAGTACTTC. It is translated as CASSVGLAGGRETQYF.

With respect to this clone: The junction shows a germline mismatch at one end, possibly a read error. V gene TRBV27 combines with J gene TRBJ2-2; D uncertain. Germline V gene data show CDR1 as MNHEY and CDR2 as SMNVEV (reference sequence). This CDR3 spans 18 amino acids. The CDR3 DNA reads TGTGCCAGCAGTGTATCGCTCGGCGGATTGCTCAACACCGGGGAGCTGTTTTTT. Translation gives CASSVSLGGLLNTGELFF.

The chain employs TRBV6-5 and TRBJ1-2; D might be TRBD1 (6 bases). CDR1 and CDR2 from the germline V gene are MNHEY and SVGAGI. The CDR3 loop spans 16 amino acids. Deletions cut 4 bases from V and 10 bases from J, with 25 bases between. The CDR3 sequence: CASSWISRDMPVDYTF. CDR3 in DNA: TGTGCCAGCAGTTGGATCTCCAGGGACATGCCTGTTGACTACACCTTC.

The genes are TRBV19 and TRBJ2-5, with TRBD1 as a possible D gene (6 bases). The germline CDR1 and CDR2 sequences are LNHDA and SQIVND (reference sequence). Between the trimmed V and J ends, which lost 3 bases and 4 bases, there was a span of 15 bases. CDR3 length: 15 amino acids. The CDR3, as DNA: TGTGCCAGTAGTATGGCCAGGGGTAGGGGAGAGACCCAGTACTTC. Translating it yields CASSMARGRGETQYF. Drawing the rest from reference TRBV19 and TRBJ2-5, the complete variable domain is DGGITQSPKYLFRKEGQNVTLSCEQNLNHDAMYWYRQDPGQGLRLIYYSQIVNDFQKGDIAEGYSVSREKKESFPLTVTSAQKNPTAFYLCASSMARGRGETQYFGPGTRLLVL.

J is TRBJ2-7 and V is TRBV28; 10 bases map to TRBD1. Germline lookup yields CDR1 MDHEN and CDR2 SYDVKM. Trimming removed 7 bases from V and 2 bases from J; junction bases left unmatched: 8. This CDR3 spans 15 amino acids. CDR3 DNA: TGTGCCAGCAAAAGTTCCGGGACAGGGGCCTACGAGCAGTACTTC. Amino acid sequence: CASKSSGTGAYEQYF.

The genes are TRBV28 and TRBJ1-1, with a possible D match to TRBD1 (5 bases). CDR3 length: 14 residues. The germline V gene encodes CDR1 MDHEN and CDR2 SYDVKM. The V gene lost 4 bases and the J gene lost 1 base, with 10 bases spanning the gap. CDR3 loop: CASSSYRGNTEAFF. The CDR3 nucleotides are TGTGCCAGCAGTTCTTATAGGGGGAACACTGAAGCTTTCTTT. Complete variable domain (other parts from reference TRBV28 and TRBJ1-1): DVKVTQSSRYLVKRTGEKVFLECVQDMDHENMFWYRQDPGLGLRLIYFSYDVKMKEKGDIPEGYSVSREKKERFSLILESASTNQTSMYLCASSSYRGNTEAFFGQGTRLTVV.